Judged by abundance, the clone carrying this TCR beta chain is large. Germline CDR1 and CDR2: MNHNS and SASEGT. The CDR3 consists of 13 residues. Trimming stripped 4 bases from V and 8 bases from J, with 9 bases between. This entry comes from a study of CD4 and CD8 cells across lung adenocarcinoma regions. TCRdb re-derived calls from the PCR reads in MiXCR, one entry per CDR3 protein. The profile covers some 3,500 distinct CDR3 sequences, with around three fifths appearing a single time and roughly 20% taken by the ten largest. Input material: CD4+ T cells from the margin of a lung tumor. The chain has TRBV6-1 and TRBJ1-6; D may be TRBD1 (5 bases). The clonotype was recovered from a female donor with lung adenocarcinoma. The CD4 and CD8 labels of this study may be unreliable. The CDR3 here is CASSARADSPLHF. As DNA, the CDR3 is TGTGCCAGCAGTGCCAGGGCGGATTCACCCCTCCACTTT.